This TCR beta chain comes out of a study of cytotoxic CD8 clonotypes in ibrutinib-treated CLL. This clone was seen only a few times. The CDR3 runs 11 residues. Deletions cut 8 bases from V and 14 bases from J, with 18 bases between. In germline, CDR1 is SNHLY, CDR2 FYNNEI. Clones were sequenced by immunoSEQ multiplex PCR, and TCRdb holds only the in-frame ones, with some missing. The profile covers some 160,000 clones, with about four fifths appearing a single time and roughly 2% taken by the ten largest. The sample here was PBMCs, taken after 12 months of ibrutinib treatment. This receptor was obtained from a human donor with chronic lymphocytic leukemia. The chain is built from TRBV2 and TRBJ1-2, with a weak D call TRBD1 (6 bases). In DNA form, the CDR3 reads TGTGCCAGCGGCAGGGGTGAGGTGGGAACCTTC. Translation gives CASGRGEVGTF.